These 4 T cell receptor beta chains came from one sample sequenced in a study of T cell changes during pregnancy in multiple sclerosis. Assay used: immunoSEQ multiplex PCR; TCRdb lists only in-frame clones, some missing. The sample holds some 74,000 clones; around 92% are singletons and the top ten take 2.3%. Specimen: peripheral blood, collected before pregnancy. Receptors originate from a female donor with multiple sclerosis, enrolled in a pregnancy study.

V and J are TRBV7-2 and TRBJ1-5, with D perhaps TRBD1 (5 bases). Germline assignment: CDR1 SGHTA and CDR2 FQGNSA. V was clipped by 1 base and J by 0 bases, with 7 bases between them. This CDR3 contains 15 residues. The CDR3 DNA reads TGTGCCAGCAGCTTAGGACAGTTTAGCAATCAGCCCCAGCATTTT. It yields the protein CASSLGQFSNQPQHF.

This clone was recorded a few times. V is TRBV4-3 and J is TRBJ1-1, with D unclear. The CDR3 is 15 residues long. In germline, CDR1 is LGHNA, CDR2 YSLEER. Trimming stripped 0 bases from V and 1 base from J, with 9 bases between. Here the CDR3 DNA reads TGCGCCAGCAGCCAAGATGAGGGAAGGAACACTGAAGCTTTCTTT. It is translated as CASSQDEGRNTEAFF.

The V and J genes are TRBV6-6 and TRBJ2-7; 7 nucleotides line up with TRBD1. CDR3 length: 13 amino acids. Losses at the gene ends were 7 bases for V and 2 bases for J; bases not matched to a gene: 5. Germline V gives CDR1 MNHNY, CDR2 SVGAGI (reference sequence). For the CDR3, the DNA is TGTGCCAGCACGGAGACAGGGACCTACGAGCAGTACTTC. It codes for CASTETGTYEQYF.

The J gene is TRBJ1-2, the V gene TRBV27; a possible D gene is TRBD1 (5 bases). This CDR3 contains 15 residues. Per germline, CDR1 MNHEY and CDR2 SMNVEV (reference sequence). V was shortened by 0 bases and J by 6 bases, with 14 bases between the two germline ends. The CDR3 spells CASSLSGTAGDGYTF. The CDR3 nucleotides are TGTGCCAGCAGTTTATCCGGGACTGCCGGGGATGGCTACACCTTC.